A selection of T cell receptor beta chains follows, all from one sample in a study of cytomegalovirus exposure and HLA in healthy donors. Repertoires were generated with immunoSEQ multiplex PCR, while TCRdb's copy carries only in-frame clones and drops some. This sample has roughly 130,000 clones, with 70% to 85% found just once. The sequencing sample was made of PBMCs. The receptor set was obtained from a man in his forties or fifties in good health and CMV-seronegative. Each CDR3 is given with its conserved first and last residue. Each record gives: J gene, clone size, D gene, V gene, CDR3 protein, CDR3 DNA. The D gene is left open where the match is weak. Clone size is not always given. Where it is, it says once, few, many or a class for expanded clones.

J: TRBJ1-5
size: NA
D: NA
V: TRBV5-1
CDR3: CASSSGISNQPQHF
DNA: TGCGCCAGCAGCTCGGGTATTAGCAATCAGCCCCAGCATTTT

J: TRBJ2-7
size: few
D: NA
V: TRBV5-1
CDR3: CASSFSGTTYEQYF
DNA: TGCGCCAGCAGCTTTTCCGGGACAACCTACGAGCAGTACTTC

J: TRBJ1-4
size: NA
D: TRBD1
V: TRBV4-1
CDR3: CASSLLTGTVNEKLFF
DNA: TGCGCCAGCAGCCTTCTGACCGGGACAGTTAATGAAAAACTGTTTTTT

J: TRBJ2-1
size: NA
D: TRBD2
V: TRBV5-4
CDR3: CASQSGGTSYNEQFF
DNA: TGTGCCAGCCAGAGCGGGGGGACCTCCTACAATGAGCAGTTCTTC

J: TRBJ2-1
size: NA
D: TRBD2
V: TRBV4-1
CDR3: CASSQSPGLAVTYNEQFF
DNA: TGCGCCAGCAGCCAAAGCCCGGGACTAGCGGTTACCTACAATGAGCAGTTCTTC

J: TRBJ2-5
size: NA
D: NA
V: TRBV7-2
CDR3: CASSNPLGTQETQYF
DNA: TGTGCCAGCAGCAATCCGTTGGGGACTCAAGAGACCCAGTACTTC

J: TRBJ1-6
size: few
D: NA
V: TRBV5-4
CDR3: CASSPGHDYNSPLHF
DNA: TGTGCCAGCAGCCCCGGACACGACTATAATTCACCCCTCCACTTT

J: TRBJ2-3
size: NA
D: TRBD2
V: TRBV28
CDR3: CASSIDLAGADTQYF
DNA: TGTGCCAGCAGCATTGATCTAGCGGGGGCAGATACGCAGTATTTT

J: TRBJ2-7
size: few
D: NA
V: TRBV30
CDR3: CAWSPAGTEQYF
DNA: TGTGCCTGGAGCCCCGCGGGAACCGAGCAGTACTTC

J: TRBJ1-2
size: NA
D: NA
V: TRBV7-9
CDR3: CASSLAPNSLDGYTF
DNA: TGTGCCAGCAGCTTAGCTCCAAACAGCCTGGATGGCTACACCTTC

J: TRBJ2-5
size: NA
D: NA
V: TRBV30
CDR3: CAWSVSSETQYF
DNA: TGTGCCTGGAGTGTATCAAGCGAGACCCAGTACTTC

J: TRBJ2-4
size: few
D: NA
V: TRBV21-1
CDR3: CASGIRDSPPGVAKNIQYF
DNA: TGTGCCAGCGGCATCCGGGACAGCCCCCCTGGGGTAGCCAAAAACATTCAGTACTTC

J: TRBJ1-2
size: few
D: NA
V: TRBV6-5
CDR3: CASSYEGGYGYTF
DNA: TGTGCCAGCAGTTACGAGGGAGGCTATGGCTACACCTTC

J: TRBJ2-1
size: NA
D: TRBD2
V: TRBV5-1
CDR3: CASSEGGGFYNEQFF
DNA: TGCGCCAGCAGCGAGGGCGGGGGTTTTTACAATGAGCAGTTCTTC

J: TRBJ2-3
size: NA
D: NA
V: TRBV19
CDR3: CASRVSGFTDTQYF
DNA: TGTGCCAGTAGGGTTAGCGGATTCACAGATACGCAGTATTTT

J: TRBJ2-3
size: few
D: TRBD2
V: TRBV5-1
CDR3: CASSLDSGIGADTQYF
DNA: TGCGCCAGCAGCTTGGATAGCGGGATCGGCGCAGATACGCAGTATTTT

J: TRBJ1-5
size: few
D: TRBD1
V: TRBV6-6
CDR3: CASSHKDRTNQPQHF
DNA: TGTGCCAGCAGTCACAAGGACAGGACAAATCAGCCCCAGCATTTT

J: TRBJ1-5
size: NA
D: NA
V: TRBV2
CDR3: CASSGTGLAGNQPQHF
DNA: TGTGCCAGCAGTGGAACGGGCCTAGCTGGCAATCAGCCCCAGCATTTT

J: TRBJ2-7
size: NA
D: NA
V: TRBV7-9
CDR3: CASSPPRVESYEQYF
DNA: TGTGCCAGCAGCCCCCCCCGGGTAGAGAGCTACGAGCAGTACTTC

J: TRBJ2-2
size: NA
D: NA
V: TRBV2
CDR3: CASSANTGELFF
DNA: TGTGCCAGCAGCGCGAACACCGGGGAGCTGTTTTTT

J: TRBJ2-3
size: NA
D: TRBD2
V: TRBV6-1
CDR3: CASSEGTGRGTDTQYF
DNA: TGTGCCAGCAGTGAAGGAACGGGGAGGGGCACAGATACGCAGTATTTT

J: TRBJ1-6
size: NA
D: NA
V: TRBV11-2
CDR3: CASSWMAPGGNSPLHF
DNA: TGTGCCAGCAGCTGGATGGCCCCGGGAGGAAATTCACCCCTCCACTTT

J: TRBJ2-7
size: NA
D: NA
V: TRBV29-1
CDR3: CSVGTNGGYEQYF
DNA: TGCAGCGTTGGAACCAACGGGGGCTACGAGCAGTACTTC

J: TRBJ2-7
size: NA
D: TRBD2
V: TRBV7-8
CDR3: CASSLVVTSGSGPSYEQYF
DNA: TGTGCCAGCAGCTTAGTGGTTACGAGCGGGAGTGGGCCCTCCTACGAGCAGTACTTC

J: TRBJ2-1
size: NA
D: TRBD1
V: TRBV7-9
CDR3: CASSPQGVNYNEQFF
DNA: TGTGCCAGCAGCCCCCAGGGGGTTAACTACAATGAGCAGTTCTTC

J: TRBJ2-7
size: few
D: NA
V: TRBV7-8
CDR3: CASSLPGWGEQYF
DNA: TGTGCCAGCAGCTTACCAGGGTGGGGCGAGCAGTACTTC

J: TRBJ2-3
size: few
D: TRBD2
V: TRBV7-9
CDR3: CASSLARGGRTDTQYF
DNA: TGTGCCAGCAGCTTAGCTCGGGGGGGCCGGACAGATACGCAGTATTTT

J: TRBJ1-5
size: few
D: NA
V: TRBV7-2
CDR3: CASSLGVTAGQPQHF
DNA: TGTGCCAGCAGCTTAGGGGTGACGGCCGGGCAGCCCCAGCATTTT

J: TRBJ1-4
size: NA
D: NA
V: TRBV18
CDR3: CASSPPPGNEKLFF
DNA: TGTGCCAGCTCACCACCCCCCGGGAATGAAAAACTGTTTTTT

J: TRBJ2-3
size: once
D: NA
V: TRBV21-1
CDR3: CASSQLLAGSSTDTQYF
DNA: TGTGCCAGCAGCCAACTACTAGCGGGGTCTAGCACAGATACGCAGTATTTT

J: TRBJ2-7
size: NA
D: NA
V: TRBV27
CDR3: CASSFAGKRYEQYF
DNA: TGTGCCAGCAGTTTCGCCGGGAAGAGGTACGAGCAGTACTTC

J: TRBJ2-2
size: NA
D: TRBD2
V: TRBV27
CDR3: CASSLGLAGGFTGELFF
DNA: TGTGCCAGCAGTTTGGGGCTAGCGGGGGGCTTCACCGGGGAGCTGTTTTTT

J: TRBJ2-7
size: few
D: TRBD1
V: TRBV7-9
CDR3: CASSSLGQTSYEQYF
DNA: TGTGCCAGCAGCTCGTTGGGACAGACCTCCTACGAGCAGTACTTC

J: TRBJ2-7
size: NA
D: NA
V: TRBV2
CDR3: CASSEDRSLMQYF
DNA: TGTGCCAGCAGTGAAGATAGGAGTCTGATGCAGTACTTC

J: TRBJ1-2
size: NA
D: NA
V: TRBV11-2
CDR3: CASSLVPETYGYTF
DNA: TGTGCCAGCAGCTTAGTTCCAGAAACCTATGGCTACACCTTC

J: TRBJ2-7
size: once
D: NA
V: TRBV6-6
CDR3: CASSNGQTFPYEQYF
DNA: TGTGCCAGCAGTAACGGACAGACCTTCCCCTACGAGCAGTACTTC

J: TRBJ2-5
size: NA
D: NA
V: TRBV15
CDR3: CATSRETPQETQYF
DNA: TGTGCCACCAGCAGAGAAACTCCCCAAGAGACCCAGTACTTC

J: TRBJ2-6
size: NA
D: NA
V: TRBV7-2
CDR3: CASSLVHLVGANVLTF
DNA: TGTGCCAGCAGCTTAGTACACCTTGTTGGGGCCAACGTCCTGACTTTC

J: TRBJ2-2
size: NA
D: NA
V: TRBV5-6
CDR3: CASSLVTGTGELFF
DNA: TGTGCCAGCAGCTTGGTAACGGGGACCGGGGAGCTGTTTTTT

J: TRBJ2-3
size: NA
D: TRBD1
V: TRBV5-1
CDR3: CASSRDRELGTQYF
DNA: TGCGCCAGCAGCCGGGACAGGGAATTGGGTACGCAGTATTTT

J: TRBJ1-3
size: NA
D: NA
V: TRBV7-6
CDR3: CASSLVRGATSGNTIYF
DNA: TGTGCCAGCAGCTTAGTCCGGGGGGCTACCTCTGGAAACACCATATATTTT

J: TRBJ1-1
size: NA
D: NA
V: TRBV14
CDR3: CASSQVTTGEAFF
DNA: TGTGCCAGCAGCCAAGTTACTACAGGTGAAGCTTTCTTT

J: TRBJ2-3
size: NA
D: TRBD1
V: TRBV6-1
CDR3: CASSVRQGSLSTDTQYF
DNA: TGTGCCAGCAGTGTCAGACAGGGGTCCCTTAGCACAGATACGCAGTATTTT

J: TRBJ2-7
size: few
D: TRBD1
V: TRBV27
CDR3: CASGTGSYEQYF
DNA: TGTGCCAGCGGGACAGGGTCCTACGAGCAGTACTTC

J: TRBJ2-7
size: NA
D: TRBD1
V: TRBV5-4
CDR3: CASSLGQGAYEQYF
DNA: TGTGCCAGCAGCCTCGGACAGGGAGCCTACGAGCAGTACTTC

J: TRBJ2-2
size: NA
D: NA
V: TRBV2
CDR3: CARRTENTGELFF
DNA: TGTGCCAGAAGGACAGAGAACACCGGGGAGCTGTTTTTT

J: TRBJ1-4
size: few
D: NA
V: TRBV28
CDR3: CASSLVGAVYEKLFF
DNA: TGTGCCAGCAGTTTGGTTGGGGCAGTCTATGAAAAACTGTTTTTT

J: TRBJ2-3
size: NA
D: TRBD1
V: TRBV7-9
CDR3: CASSQGTAYGDTQYF
DNA: TGTGCCAGCAGCCAAGGGACAGCTTACGGAGATACGCAGTATTTT

J: TRBJ2-7
size: NA
D: TRBD2
V: TRBV6-5
CDR3: CASSYTGTSGGYEQYF
DNA: TGTGCTAGCAGTTACACCGGGACTAGCGGAGGGTACGAGCAGTACTTC

J: TRBJ2-5
size: NA
D: TRBD2
V: TRBV13
CDR3: CASSDLAGDGTQYF
DNA: TGTGCCAGCAGCGACCTAGCGGGAGACGGGACCCAGTACTTC

J: TRBJ2-7
size: NA
D: TRBD1
V: TRBV5-4
CDR3: CASSSTGGVEQYF
DNA: TGTGCCAGCAGCTCTACAGGGGGCGTTGAGCAGTACTTC

J: TRBJ2-3
size: NA
D: TRBD2
V: TRBV19
CDR3: CASSLERGRDTQYF
DNA: TGTGCCAGTAGTCTTGAGCGGGGAAGGGATACGCAGTATTTT

J: TRBJ2-3
size: NA
D: NA
V: TRBV5-1
CDR3: CASSLETRSTDTQYF
DNA: TGCGCCAGCAGCTTGGAGACACGAAGCACAGATACGCAGTATTTT

J: TRBJ2-3
size: NA
D: TRBD2
V: TRBV7-8
CDR3: CASSLGAVGGGTDTQYF
DNA: TGTGCCAGCAGCTTAGGGGCCGTGGGGGGAGGGACAGATACGCAGTATTTT

J: TRBJ1-4
size: few
D: NA
V: TRBV4-3
CDR3: CASSQGFRGDEKLFF
DNA: TGCGCCAGCAGCCAAGGTTTTCGGGGGGATGAAAAACTGTTTTTT

J: TRBJ1-1
size: NA
D: NA
V: TRBV19
CDR3: CASSISTAGTEAFF
DNA: TGTGCCAGTAGTATATCAACGGCGGGGACTGAAGCTTTCTTT

J: TRBJ2-3
size: NA
D: NA
V: TRBV10-1
CDR3: CASSEGSFRQYF
DNA: TGCGCCAGCAGTGAAGGTAGCTTCAGGCAGTATTTT

J: TRBJ2-3
size: NA
D: NA
V: TRBV4-1
CDR3: CASSQGARPSPTVSDTQYF
DNA: TGCGCCAGCAGCCAAGGGGCAAGGCCCTCTCCAACCGTCTCAGATACGCAGTATTTT